This T cell receptor beta chain came from a study of identical twins. Regarding the study as a whole: The degree of excess twin sharing was weaker in beta out-of-frame sequences.

This CDR3 is 15 amino acids long. V gave up 3 bases and J gave up 8 bases, with 16 bases separating them. Worth noting for this clonotype: The target antigen is unknown.

A universal primer site arose from template switching, and cDNA bore unique molecular identifiers. Each CDR3 protein is one row after TCRdb ran MiXCR on the 5' RACE reads. Of 650,000 to 800,000 distinct CDR3 sequences listed, about 9.4% are singletons. This sample was also put to use in a study of yellow fever vaccine responses in identical twins.

V usage is TRBV12-3 or TRBV12-4 and J usage is TRBJ1-4, with no clear D. This clonotype originated in a woman between 18 and 29 years old in good health. Sequenced material: PBMCs. The CDR3, as DNA: TGTGCCAGCAGTTTGGGAGGGAACCTACGGGAAAAACTGTTTTTT. Translation: CASSLGGNLREKLFF.